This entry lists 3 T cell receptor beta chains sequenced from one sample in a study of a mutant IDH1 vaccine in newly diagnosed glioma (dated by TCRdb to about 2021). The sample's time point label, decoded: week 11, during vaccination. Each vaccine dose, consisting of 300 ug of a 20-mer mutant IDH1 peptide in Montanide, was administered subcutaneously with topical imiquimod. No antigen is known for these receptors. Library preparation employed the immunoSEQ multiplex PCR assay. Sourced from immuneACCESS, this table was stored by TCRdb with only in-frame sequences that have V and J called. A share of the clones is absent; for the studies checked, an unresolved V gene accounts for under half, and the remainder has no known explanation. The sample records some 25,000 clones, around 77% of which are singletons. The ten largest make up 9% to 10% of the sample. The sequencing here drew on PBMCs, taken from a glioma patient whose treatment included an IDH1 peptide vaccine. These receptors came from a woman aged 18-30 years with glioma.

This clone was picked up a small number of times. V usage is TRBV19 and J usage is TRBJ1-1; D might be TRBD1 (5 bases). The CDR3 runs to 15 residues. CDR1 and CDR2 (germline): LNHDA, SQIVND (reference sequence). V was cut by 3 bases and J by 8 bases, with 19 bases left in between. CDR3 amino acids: CASSMSPAGHSEAFF. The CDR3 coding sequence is TGTGCCAGTAGTATGTCCCCGGCGGGGCATTCGGAAGCTTTCTTT.

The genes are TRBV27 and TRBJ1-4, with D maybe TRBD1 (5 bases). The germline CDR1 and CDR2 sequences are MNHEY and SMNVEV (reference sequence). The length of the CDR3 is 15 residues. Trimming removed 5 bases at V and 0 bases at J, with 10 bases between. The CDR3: CASSGGLPTNEKLFF. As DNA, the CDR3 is TGTGCCAGCAGTGGGGGACTCCCAACTAATGAAAAACTGTTTTTT.

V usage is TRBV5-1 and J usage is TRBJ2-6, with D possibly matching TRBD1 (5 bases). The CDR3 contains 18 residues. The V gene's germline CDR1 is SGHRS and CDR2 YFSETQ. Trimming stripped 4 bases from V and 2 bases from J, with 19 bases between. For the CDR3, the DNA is TGCGCCAGCAGCGGATACCTCGACAGAACGACTGGGGCCAACGTCCTGACTTTC. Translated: CASSGYLDRTTGANVLTF.